This T cell receptor (beta chain) was recorded in a study of early T cells in non-severe SARS-CoV-2 infection. TCRdb passed the 5' RACE reads through MiXCR, listing each CDR3 protein once. Of around 30,000 distinct CDR3 sequences in the sample, about 9.5% are singletons; the top ten hold about an eighth. The CDR3 spans 13 residues. Losses at the gene ends were 4 bases for V and 5 bases for J; bases not matched to a gene: 3. CDR1 is SQVTM and CDR2 is ANQGSEA in the germline V gene. This clonotype ranks as medium-sized. Sequencing was carried out using whole blood. The gene calls are TRBV29-1 and TRBJ2-1, with 9 bases lining up with TRBD1. This clonotype was obtained from an adult who was a healthcare worker with PCR-confirmed SARS-CoV-2 infection or an uninfected control (not recorded which). The CDR3 sequence: CSVAGTGNNEQFF. CDR3 coding DNA: TGCAGCGTTGCCGGGACAGGGAACAATGAGCAGTTCTTC.